This TCR beta chain was sequenced during a study of early T cells in non-severe SARS-CoV-2 infection. The CDR3 is 14 amino acids. V was shortened by 3 bases and J by 0 bases, with 10 bases between the two germline ends. From germline, CDR1 is SGHNT and CDR2 YYREEE (reference sequence). Researchers tagged individual cDNA molecules with unique molecular identifiers. A single record per CDR3 protein comes from TCRdb applying MiXCR to the 5' RACE reads. This sample has under 30,000 distinct CDR3 sequences, with 5% found just once. Source material: whole blood. The chain is built from TRBV5-4 and TRBJ2-7; D gene unclear. The receptor was isolated from an adult who was a healthcare worker with PCR-confirmed SARS-CoV-2 infection or an uninfected control (not recorded which). CDR3 nucleotides: TGTGCCAGCAGCTCCGAAGCGAGCTCCTACGAGCAGTACTTC. Residues: CASSSEASSYEQYF. The full variable domain, rest sourced from reference TRBV5-4 and TRBJ2-7, is ETGVTQSPTHLIKTRGQQVTLRCSSQSGHNTVSWYQQALGQGPQFIFQYYREEENGRGNFPPRFSGLQFPNYSSELNVNALELDDSALYLCASSSEASSYEQYFGPGTRLTVT.